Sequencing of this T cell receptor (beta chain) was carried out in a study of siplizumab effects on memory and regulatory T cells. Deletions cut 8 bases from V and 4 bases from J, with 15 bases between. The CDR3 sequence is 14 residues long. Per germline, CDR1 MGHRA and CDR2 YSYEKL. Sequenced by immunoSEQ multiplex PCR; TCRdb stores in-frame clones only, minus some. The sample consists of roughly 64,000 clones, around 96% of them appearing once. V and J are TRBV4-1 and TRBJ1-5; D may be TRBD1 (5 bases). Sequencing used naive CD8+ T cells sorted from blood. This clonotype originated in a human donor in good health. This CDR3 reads CASASGTENQPQHF. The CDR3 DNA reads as TGCGCCAGCGCCTCCGGGACTGAAAATCAGCCCCAGCATTTT.